Presented here are 26 T cell receptor beta chains from one specimen sequenced in a study of shared clonotypes between healthy human individuals. The repertoire was sequenced with immunoSEQ multiplex PCR; TCRdb's copy has only in-frame clones and lacks some. The sample lists about 490,000 clones, 65% to 80% occurring once. Sequences were obtained from PBMCs. These receptors came from a woman aged 40 to 50 in good health. Some clones in this sample may be carry-over from other donors' samples.

The J gene is TRBJ2-1, the V gene TRBV9; 8 positions agree with TRBD2. The CDR3 loop spans 12 amino acids. The germline V gene has CDR1 SGDLS and CDR2 YYNGEE. The V segment lost 3 bases and the J segment 9 bases; nucleotides outside the gene matches: 2. In DNA form, the CDR3 reads TGTGCCAGCAGCGGGACTAGCAGTGAGCAGTTCTTC. It translates to CASSGTSSEQFF.

The chain is built from TRBV7-2 and TRBJ2-7; the match to TRBD2 covers 9 bases. CDR3 size: 15 residues. V was pared by 1 base and J by 6 bases, with 7 bases of the junction left unmatched. CDR1 is SGHTA, CDR2 FQGNSA, per germline. The CDR3 DNA is TGTGCCAGCAGCTTAGTGGCTAGCGGGGCCTCCGAGCAGTACTTC. It encodes CASSLVASGASEQYF.

The J gene is TRBJ1-1, the V gene TRBV10-2, with D perhaps TRBD1 (6 bases). Trimming stripped 6 bases from V and 3 bases from J, with 17 bases between. CDR3 size: 15 residues. Germline CDR1 and CDR2: WSHSY and SAAADI. The CDR3 protein is CASRGAGDWDTEAFF. For the CDR3, the DNA is TGCGCCAGCAGGGGAGCAGGGGACTGGGACACTGAAGCTTTCTTT.

The rearrangement uses TRBV19 and TRBJ1-5; TRBD1 matches at 7 bases. CDR1 is LNHDA and CDR2 is SQIVND in the germline V gene (reference sequence). V was clipped by 2 bases and J by 0 bases; unmatched bases: 7. CDR3 length: 17 residues. In DNA form, the CDR3 reads TGTGCCAGTAGTATATTTGGGGGACAGTATAGCAATCAGCCCCAGCATTTT. Protein sequence: CASSIFGGQYSNQPQHF.

The J gene is TRBJ2-1, the V gene TRBV10-3; D is unresolved. Trimming shortened V by 4 bases and J by 9 bases, and 7 bases separated the two germline ends. This CDR3 has 11 residues. Per germline, CDR1 ENHRY and CDR2 SYGVKD. The CDR3 reads CAISGLAEQFF. Here the CDR3 DNA reads TGTGCCATCAGTGGATTAGCTGAGCAGTTCTTC.

At least ten counts were recorded for this clone. The chain couples TRBV6-1 to TRBJ2-1; 14 bases are shared with TRBD2. Germline V CDR1 and CDR2: MNHNS, SASEGT. V shed 6 bases, J shed 8 bases, and the junction held 3 bases outside the gene matches. The CDR3 has 14 amino acids. CDR3 residues: CASRGTSGSHEQFF. CDR3 sequence (DNA): TGTGCCAGCAGGGGGACTAGCGGGAGCCATGAGCAGTTCTTC.

The CDR3, as DNA: TGTGCCAGTAGTATCTGGGACAGTCCTACCCGCTCTGGAAACACCATATATTTT. It specifies CASSIWDSPTRSGNTIYF. The V gene is TRBV19, the J gene TRBJ1-3, with TRBD1 identical over 7 bases. Unmatched junction bases numbered 11, after V lost 3 bases and J lost 0 bases. Germline CDR1 reads LNHDA; CDR2 reads SQIVND (reference sequence). The CDR3 length is 18 residues. The full variable domain, with the rest looked up from reference TRBV19 and TRBJ1-3, is DGGITQSPKYLFRKEGQNVTLSCEQNLNHDAMYWYRQDPGQGLRLIYYSQIVNDFQKGDIAEGYSVSREKKESFPLTVTSAQKNPTAFYLCASSIWDSPTRSGNTIYFGEGSWLTVV.

This clone was seen a few times. The genes are TRBV7-9 and TRBJ1-1, with D unclear. This CDR3 is 12 amino acids long. V lost 5 bases and J lost 4, with 8 bases in between. Germline loops: CDR1 SEHNR, CDR2 FQNEAQ (reference sequence). This CDR3 reads CASSKTSTEAFF. The CDR3 DNA follows: TGTGCCAGCAGCAAAACAAGCACTGAAGCTTTCTTT.

This clone was detected only a few times. The rearrangement uses TRBV19 and TRBJ1-2, with D perhaps TRBD1 (6 bases). Trimming left V 4 bases short and J 6 bases short, with 18 bases between. This CDR3 comprises 15 residues. The V gene's germline CDR1 is LNHDA and CDR2 SQIVND (reference sequence). The CDR3 DNA sequence: TGTGCCAGTAGTAGCAACAGGGAGGGAAGAGATGGCTACACCTTC. It encodes CASSSNREGRDGYTF.

The rearrangement joins TRBV27 to TRBJ2-7; 11 bases line up with TRBD2. Trimming cost V 11 bases and J 12 bases; bases outside gene matches: 15. Germline loops: CDR1 MNHEY, CDR2 SMNVEV (reference sequence). The CDR3 runs 13 residues. CDR3 sequence: CASAEGLAARGYF. The CDR3 DNA reads as TGTGCCTCAGCAGAGGGACTAGCGGCCCGGGGGTACTTC.

The rearrangement links TRBV6-5 to TRBJ1-5; D is unclear. With 6 bases removed from V and 4 bases from J, the gap between germline ends came to 10 bases. Germline V gene sequence: CDR1 MNHEY, CDR2 SVGAGI. The CDR3 covers 13 residues. CDR3 sequence: CASSPEENQPQHF. The CDR3 DNA is TGTGCCAGCAGCCCGGAGGAAAATCAGCCCCAGCATTTT.

The V call is TRBV18, the J call TRBJ1-2; no clear D. The CDR3 is 14 amino acids. CDR1 and CDR2 from the germline V gene are KGHSH and LQKENI. V lost 3 bases and J lost 0, with 8 bases in between. DNA for the CDR3: TGTGCCAGCTCACCCGCGACGGCTAACTATGGCTACACCTTC. Its protein is CASSPATANYGYTF.

This clone was counted once. The rearrangement uses TRBV5-1 and TRBJ1-1; a possible D gene is TRBD1 (5 bases). The CDR3 runs 16 residues. Between the trimmed V and J ends, which lost 0 bases and 1 base, there was a span of 13 bases. Germline V gene lookup returns CDR1 SGHRS and CDR2 YFSETQ. The CDR3 nucleotides read TGCGCCAGCAGCTTGGAGGCTGGGGGGGGGAACACTGAAGCTTTCTTT. Translating it yields CASSLEAGGGNTEAFF.

This clone was counted a few times. The same CDR3 can be traced to other DNA sequences in this sample. The gene calls are TRBV28 and TRBJ1-1; no clear D gene. V dropped 4 bases and J dropped 4 bases, with 4 bases sitting between them. The CDR3 extends over 11 amino acids. Germline CDR1 reads MDHEN; CDR2 reads SYDVKM. The CDR3 is CASSSVTEAFF. The CDR3 coding sequence is TGTGCCAGCAGTTCAGTCACTGAAGCTTTCTTT.

V is TRBV19 and J is TRBJ2-1; 10 nucleotides line up with TRBD1. V shed 3 bases, J shed 3 bases, and the junction held 2 bases outside the gene matches. Germline lookup yields CDR1 LNHDA and CDR2 SQIVND (reference sequence). This CDR3 spans 15 amino acids. The CDR3 loop is CASSMGQGSYNEQFF. The CDR3 nucleotides are TGTGCCAGTAGTATGGGACAGGGGAGCTACAATGAGCAGTTCTTC.

The genes are TRBV15 and TRBJ2-7; TRBD1 is a possible D gene (6 bases). V shed 0 bases and J shed 2 bases, with 11 bases lying between them. This CDR3 has 15 residues. CDR1 and CDR2 from the germline V gene are LNHNV and YYDKDF (reference sequence). This chain's CDR3 is CATSRDRGPAYEQYF. The CDR3 bases are TGTGCCACCAGCAGAGACAGGGGCCCTGCCTACGAGCAGTACTTC.

The J gene is TRBJ2-1, the V gene TRBV11-2, with D tentatively TRBD1 or TRBD2 (6 bases each). Germline CDR1 reads SGHAT; CDR2 reads FQNNGV. CDR3 length equals 15 residues. Trimming pared 4 bases from V and 10 bases from J, leaving 20 bases between. CDR3 bases: TGTGCCAGCAGCTCGCCCCCGGGGGCCGGTGGAGAGCAGTTCTTC. This gives the protein CASSSPPGAGGEQFF. The entire variable domain, with the rest obtained from reference TRBV11-2 and TRBJ2-1, is as follows: EAGVAQSPRYKIIEKRQSVAFWCNPISGHATLYWYQQILGQGPKLLIQFQNNGVVDDSQLPKDRFSAERLKGVDSTLKIQPAKLEDSAVYLCASSSPPGAGGEQFFGPGTRLTVL.

The chain is built from TRBV5-6 and TRBJ2-1; TRBD2 aligns across 13 bases. With 4 bases clipped from V and 8 bases from J, the junction kept 9 bases outside the gene matches. Germline V gene sequence: CDR1 SGHDT, CDR2 YYEEEE. CDR3 length equals 16 residues. The CDR3 protein is CASSLTSGRAWDEQFF. The CDR3 coding sequence is TGTGCCAGCAGCCTAACTAGCGGGAGGGCCTGGGATGAGCAGTTCTTC. The full variable domain, its missing parts supplied by reference TRBV5-6 and TRBJ2-1, is DAGVTQSPTHLIKTRGQQVTLRCSPKSGHDTVSWYQQALGQGPQFIFQYYEEEERQRGNFPDRFSGHQFPNYSSELNVNALLLGDSALYLCASSLTSGRAWDEQFFGPGTRLTVL.

The chain uses TRBV7-6 and TRBJ2-1; TRBD2 matches 8 bases. V was pared by 5 bases and J by 4 bases, with 10 bases of the junction left unmatched. This CDR3 region has 16 residues. Germline V gives CDR1 SGHVS, CDR2 FNYEAQ. The CDR3 loop reads CASSPSGGGIYNEQFF. CDR3 DNA sequence: TGTGCCAGCAGCCCGAGCGGGGGAGGCATATACAATGAGCAGTTCTTC.

This chain joins TRBV6-5 and TRBJ2-7; possibly TRBD1 for D (6 bases). The germline V gene has CDR1 MNHEY and CDR2 SVGAGI. The CDR3 has 16 amino acids. Between the trimmed V and J ends, which lost 4 bases and 3 bases, there was a span of 19 bases. The CDR3 sequence: CASSFQQGVPSYEQYF. The CDR3 DNA reads TGTGCCAGCAGTTTCCAACAGGGAGTCCCAAGCTACGAGCAGTACTTC.

This clone was detected a few times. This rearrangement joins TRBV7-9 to TRBJ2-3, with a tentative D call TRBD2 (7 bases). Germline CDR1 reads SEHNR; CDR2 reads FQNEAQ (reference sequence). The CDR3 runs to 15 residues. V was cut by 5 bases and J by 3 bases, with 15 bases left in between. CDR3 sequence reads: CASSPKGGRTDTQYF. The CDR3 nucleotides are TGTGCCAGCAGCCCAAAGGGGGGGCGGACAGATACGCAGTATTTT.

This chain joins TRBV9 and TRBJ2-7; 14 bases align to TRBD2. The germline V gene encodes CDR1 SGDLS and CDR2 YYNGEE. V lost 3 bases to trimming and J lost 1 base; unmatched junction nucleotides: 3. The CDR3 has 16 amino acids. The chain's CDR3 is CASSGLAGGPSYEQYF. The CDR3 coding sequence is TGTGCCAGCAGCGGACTAGCGGGAGGGCCGTCCTACGAGCAGTACTTC.

The chain links TRBV28 to TRBJ2-7; D is perhaps TRBD2 (5 bases). Trimming shortened V by 5 bases and J by 6 bases, and 11 bases separated the two germline ends. Germline CDR1 MDHEN, CDR2 SYDVKM. The CDR3 sequence is 12 residues long. CDR3 DNA sequence: TGTGCCAGCAGTCTCCTGACTACCGAGCAGTACTTC. Its translation is CASSLLTTEQYF.

In the case of this clone: Other DNA sequences in the sample encode the same CDR3. The rearrangement links TRBV5-1 to TRBJ2-5; D gene ambiguous. Trimming removed 2 bases at V and 3 bases at J, with 2 bases between. There are 11 residues in the CDR3. CDR1 and CDR2 from the germline V gene are SGHRS and YFSETQ. The CDR3 loop reads CASSLEETQYF. As DNA, the CDR3 is TGCGCCAGCAGCTTAGAAGAGACCCAGTACTTC. The variable domain in full, with the rest retrieved from reference TRBV5-1 and TRBJ2-5, is KAGVTQTPRYLIKTRGQQVTLSCSPISGHRSVSWYQQTPGQGLQFLFEYFSETQRNKGNFPGRFSGRQFSNSRSEMNVSTLELGDSALYLCASSLEETQYFGPGTRLLVL.

The rearrangement links TRBV18 to TRBJ2-7, with D maybe TRBD2 (5 bases). The CDR3 length is 14 residues. CDR1 is KGHSH, CDR2 LQKENI, per germline. Trimming cost V 3 bases and J 2 bases, with 11 bases left between them. CDR3 DNA sequence: TGTGCCAGCTCACCGAGCGGAATCCCCTACGAGCAGTACTTC. It yields the protein CASSPSGIPYEQYF.

V gene TRBV2 combines with J gene TRBJ1-1; TRBD1 matches at 7 bases. Germline CDR1 SNHLY, CDR2 FYNNEI. This CDR3 region has 15 residues. V was pared by 6 bases and J by 0 bases, with 7 bases of the junction left unmatched. This CDR3 is CASSKEGAMNTEAFF. CDR3 in DNA: TGTGCCAGCAGCAAAGAGGGGGCCATGAACACTGAAGCTTTCTTT. Looking up the rest from reference TRBV2 and TRBJ1-1 gives the full variable domain: EPEVTQTPSHQVTQMGQEVILRCVPISNHLYFYWYRQILGQKVEFLVSFYNNEISEKSEIFDDQFSVERPDGSNFTLKIRSTKLEDSAMYFCASSKEGAMNTEAFFGQGTRLTVV.